Listed here is a single TCR beta chain. The entry originates in a study of blood T cell repertoires in COVID-19. Study background: T cells, B-cell-depleted T cells, or PBMCs supplied cDNA or gDNA.

V lost 4 bases to trimming and J lost 2 bases, with 8 bases between them. Germline CDR1 KGHSH, CDR2 LQKENI. The CDR3 runs 13 residues. TCRdb's table, derived via immunoSEQ multiplex PCR, lists solely in-frame clones and lacks some. The table records roughly 220,000 clones, approximately 80% of them present only once. This TCR was recovered from a man between 25 and 39 years old with active or convalescent COVID-19. The chain recombines TRBV18 with TRBJ1-1; D gene uncertain. Material for sequencing was peripheral blood. The CDR3 here is CASSLKTNTEAFF. The DNA of the CDR3 is TGTGCCAGCTCACTTAAGACAAACACTGAAGCTTTCTTT.